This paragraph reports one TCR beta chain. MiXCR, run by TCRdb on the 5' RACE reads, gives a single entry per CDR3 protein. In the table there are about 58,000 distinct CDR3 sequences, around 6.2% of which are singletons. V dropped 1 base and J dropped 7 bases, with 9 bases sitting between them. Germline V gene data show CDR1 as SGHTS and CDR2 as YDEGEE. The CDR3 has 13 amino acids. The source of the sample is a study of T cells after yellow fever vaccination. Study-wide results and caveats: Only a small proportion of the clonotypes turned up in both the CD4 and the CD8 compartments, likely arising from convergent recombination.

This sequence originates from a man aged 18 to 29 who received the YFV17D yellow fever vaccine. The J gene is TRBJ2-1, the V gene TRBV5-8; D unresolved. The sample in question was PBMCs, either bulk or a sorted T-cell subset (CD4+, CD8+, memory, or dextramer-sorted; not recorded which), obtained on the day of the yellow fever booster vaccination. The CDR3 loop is CASSLYGRNEQFF. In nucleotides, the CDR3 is TGTGCCAGCAGCTTGTACGGGCGTAATGAGCAGTTCTTC.